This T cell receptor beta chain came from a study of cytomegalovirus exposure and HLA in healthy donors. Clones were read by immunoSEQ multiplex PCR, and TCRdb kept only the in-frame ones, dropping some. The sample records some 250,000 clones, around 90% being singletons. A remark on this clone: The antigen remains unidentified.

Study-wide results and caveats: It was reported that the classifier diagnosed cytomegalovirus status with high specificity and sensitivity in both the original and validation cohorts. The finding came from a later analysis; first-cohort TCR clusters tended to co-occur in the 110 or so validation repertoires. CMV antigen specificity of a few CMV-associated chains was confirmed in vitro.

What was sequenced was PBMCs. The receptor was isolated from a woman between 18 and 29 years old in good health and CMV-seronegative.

CDR3 coding DNA: TGTGCCAGCAGCCAGAACCGGGACAGGGGGGAAAAACTGTTTTTT. Translating gives CASSQNRDRGEKLFF. The chain recombines TRBV4-2 with TRBJ1-4, with TRBD1 matching over 11 bases. This CDR3 has 15 amino acids. V gave up 3 bases and J gave up 8 bases; unmatched junction bases: 5. Germline V gene data show CDR1 as LGHNA and CDR2 as YNFKEQ.